The clone carrying this TCR beta chain has just one count. The antigen is unknown. The data derive from a study of blood T cells in healthy people across ages. V was clipped by 2 bases and J by 1 base, with 11 bases between them. The CDR3 is made up of 15 amino acids. Germline assignment: CDR1 MGHDK and CDR2 SYGVNS. Overall study results and limits: The fall in TCR beta diversity per million T cells was roughly linear with age.

A second PCR, run for roughly 7 to 12 cycles, used a sample-barcoded 5' primer plus a J-beta primer mix. TCRdb recomputed calls from the 5' RACE reads with MiXCR, one row per CDR3 protein. The sample lists about 1.4 million distinct CDR3 sequences; 59% were seen once. Isolation recovered at least 6 million PBMCs from every sample. The receptor was isolated from a man younger than 30 in good health. Sequenced: blood. V is TRBV25-1 and J is TRBJ1-2; a possible D gene is TRBD1 (6 bases). This CDR3 is CASSEDRRGNYGYTF. For the CDR3, the DNA is TGTGCCAGCAGTGAAGATCGCAGGGGTAACTATGGCTACACCTTC.